This TCR beta chain was recovered during a study of blood T cell repertoires in COVID-19. As for the study in general: Material from acute and convalescent COVID-19 was sourced from the United States, Italy and Spain. Nucleic acid was either cDNA or gDNA, and it came from T cells, B-cell-depleted T cells, or PBMCs.

Original processing notes: Counts of nucleated cells, estimated from reference gene primer amplification, were obtained. The assay was immunoSEQ multiplex PCR, and TCRdb's table has in-frame clones only and misses some. D and trimming were read from the DNA, whereas the V and J calls and clone size are those reported in that table. The top ten hold about 20% of the sample, which has just over 60,000 clones, over 60% seen once. Sequences were obtained from peripheral blood. This receptor was obtained from a man aged 30 to 39 with COVID-19, enrolled during active disease.

CDR3 region: CASSLYQGNNSPLHF. Written as DNA, the CDR3 is TGTGCCAGCAGTTTATATCAGGGAAATAATTCACCCCTCCACTTT. The chain couples TRBV28 to TRBJ1-6; a weak D match, TRBD1 (5 bases). Trimming cost V 1 base and J 5 bases, with 9 bases left between them. The germline V gene encodes CDR1 MDHEN and CDR2 SYDVKM. This CDR3 is 15 amino acids long.